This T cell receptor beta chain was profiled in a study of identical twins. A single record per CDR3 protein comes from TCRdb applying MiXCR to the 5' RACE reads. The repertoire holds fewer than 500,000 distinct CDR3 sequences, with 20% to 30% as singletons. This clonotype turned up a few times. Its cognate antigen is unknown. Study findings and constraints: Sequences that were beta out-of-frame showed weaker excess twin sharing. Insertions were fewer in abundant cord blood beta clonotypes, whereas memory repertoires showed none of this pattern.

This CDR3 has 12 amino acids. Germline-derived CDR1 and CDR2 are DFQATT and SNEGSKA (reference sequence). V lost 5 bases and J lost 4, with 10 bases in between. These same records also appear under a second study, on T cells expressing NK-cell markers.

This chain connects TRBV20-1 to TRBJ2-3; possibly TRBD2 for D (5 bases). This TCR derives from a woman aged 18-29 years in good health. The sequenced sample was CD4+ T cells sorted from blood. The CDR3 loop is CSASGKSDTQYF. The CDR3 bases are TGCAGTGCTTCGGGGAAGTCAGATACGCAGTATTTT.